This T cell receptor beta chain was documented in a study of T-cell memory formation after mild COVID-19. As for the study in general: Largely, the TCR clusters proved donor specific.

TCRdb ran MiXCR on the 5' RACE reads and lists one entry per CDR3 protein. Here the sample spans fewer than 650,000 distinct CDR3 sequences, 17% being singletons. The germline V and J ends were trimmed by 0 bases and 3 bases, with 12 bases remaining between them. The CDR3 runs to 14 residues. Germline lookup yields CDR1 DFQATT and CDR2 SNEGSKA (reference sequence). Source material: PBMCs or a T cell subset sorted from them (not recorded which). The TCR originated in an adult woman who had mild COVID-19 (a few samples of this study predate the infection). Cell type and time point are not known. This chain uses TRBV20-1 with TRBJ2-7, with D hard to call. CDR3 in amino acids: CSARDWDLGYEQYF. CDR3 coding DNA: TGCAGTGCTAGAGATTGGGATTTGGGCTACGAGCAGTACTTC.